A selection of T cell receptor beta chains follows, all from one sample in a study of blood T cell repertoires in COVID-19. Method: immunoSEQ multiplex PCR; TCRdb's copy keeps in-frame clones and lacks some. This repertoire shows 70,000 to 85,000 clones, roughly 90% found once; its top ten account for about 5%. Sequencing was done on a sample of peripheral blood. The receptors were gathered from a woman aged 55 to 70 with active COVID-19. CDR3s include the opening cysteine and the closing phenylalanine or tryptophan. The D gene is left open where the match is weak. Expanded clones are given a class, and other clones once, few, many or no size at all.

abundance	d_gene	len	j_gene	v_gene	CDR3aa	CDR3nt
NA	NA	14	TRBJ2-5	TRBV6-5	CASSYSNTGETQYF	TGTGCCAGCAGTTACTCGAATACTGGAGAGACCCAGTACTTC
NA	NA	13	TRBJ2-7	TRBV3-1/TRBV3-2	CASSPQNSYEQYF	TGTGCCAGCAGCCCGCAGAACTCCTACGAGCAGTACTTC
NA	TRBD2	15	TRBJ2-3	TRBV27	CASSSPTSGADTQYF	TGTGCCAGCAGTTCGCCCACTAGCGGGGCAGATACGCAGTATTTT
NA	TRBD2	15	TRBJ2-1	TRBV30	CAWVQMGLGSNEQFF	TGTGCCTGGGTTCAAATGGGACTAGGCTCCAATGAGCAGTTCTTC
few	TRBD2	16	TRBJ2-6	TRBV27	CASSPHGGVGANVLTF	TGTGCCAGCAGCCCACACGGGGGGGTTGGGGCCAACGTCCTGACTTTC
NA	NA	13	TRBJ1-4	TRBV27	CASSLIGGEKLFF	TGTGCCAGCAGTTTGATAGGGGGTGAAAAACTGTTTTTT
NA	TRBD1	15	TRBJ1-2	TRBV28	CASSLKGQGAGGYTF	TGTGCCAGCAGTTTAAAAGGACAGGGGGCAGGGGGCTACACCTTC
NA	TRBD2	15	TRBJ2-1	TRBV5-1	CASSSAGAPYNEQFF	TGCGCCAGCAGCTCTGCGGGAGCACCCTACAATGAGCAGTTCTTC
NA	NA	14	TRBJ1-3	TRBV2	CASRREGVGNTIYF	TGTGCCAGTCGACGGGAGGGAGTTGGAAACACCATATATTTT
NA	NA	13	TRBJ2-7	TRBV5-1	CASSPRDTYEQYF	TGCGCCAGCAGCCCCCGGGACACCTACGAGCAGTACTTC
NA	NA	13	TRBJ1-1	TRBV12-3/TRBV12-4	CASSLVGAGGAFF	TGTGCCAGCAGTTTGGTGGGGGCCGGAGGAGCTTTCTTT
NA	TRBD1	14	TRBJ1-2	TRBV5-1	CASSSTGGDYGYTF	TGCGCCAGCAGCTCGACAGGGGGCGACTATGGCTACACCTTC
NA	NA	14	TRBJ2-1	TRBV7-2	CASTHAGTYNEQFF	TGTGCCAGCACCCACGCCGGGACCTACAATGAGCAGTTCTTC
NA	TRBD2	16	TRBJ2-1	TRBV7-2	CASSLVGLAGTNEQFF	TGTGCCAGCAGCTTAGTTGGACTAGCGGGAACCAATGAGCAGTTCTTC
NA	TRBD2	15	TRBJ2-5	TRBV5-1	CASSEGLAGYETQYF	TGCGCCAGCAGCGAGGGACTAGCGGGATATGAGACCCAGTACTTC
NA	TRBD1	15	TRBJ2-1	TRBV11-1	CASRGPQGAGNEQFF	TGTGCCAGCAGAGGCCCCCAGGGGGCGGGCAATGAGCAGTTCTTC
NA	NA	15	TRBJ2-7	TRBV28	CASSSGLPSPYEQYF	TGTGCCAGCAGTTCGGGACTCCCGAGCCCTTACGAGCAGTACTTC
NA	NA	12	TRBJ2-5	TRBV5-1	CASSFEAETQYF	TGCGCCAGCAGCTTTGAGGCGGAGACCCAGTACTTC
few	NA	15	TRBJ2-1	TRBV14	CASSQTGGSGNEQFF	TGTGCCAGCAGCCAGACGGGGGGCTCTGGCAATGAGCAGTTCTTC
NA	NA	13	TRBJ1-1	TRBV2	CASRKEGITEAFF	TGTGCCAGCCGCAAGGAGGGGATCACTGAAGCTTTCTTT
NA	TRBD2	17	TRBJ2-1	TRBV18	CASSPPISGREYNEQFF	TGTGCCAGCTCACCACCGATCAGCGGGAGGGAGTACAATGAGCAGTTCTTC
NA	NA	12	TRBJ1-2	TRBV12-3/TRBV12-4	CASSFGGDGYTF	TGTGCCAGCAGTTTTGGGGGCGATGGCTACACCTTC
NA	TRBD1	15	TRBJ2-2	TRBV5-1	CASSSGTEATGELFF	TGCGCCAGCAGCTCCGGGACAGAAGCCACCGGGGAGCTGTTTTTT
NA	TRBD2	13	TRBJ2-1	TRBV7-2	CASGTSGSNEQFF	TGTGCCAGCGGGACTAGCGGGAGCAATGAGCAGTTCTTC
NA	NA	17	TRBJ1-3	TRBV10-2	CASSEPGRGLSGNTIYF	TGCGCCAGCAGTGAGCCCGGCCGGGGACTGTCTGGAAACACCATATATTTT
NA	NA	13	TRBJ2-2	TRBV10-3	CAISELITGELFF	TGTGCCATCAGTGAGCTAATCACCGGGGAGCTGTTTTTT
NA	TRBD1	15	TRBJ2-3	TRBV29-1	CSAETAQGASDTQYF	TGCAGCGCGGAGACGGCGCAGGGGGCTTCAGATACGCAGTATTTT
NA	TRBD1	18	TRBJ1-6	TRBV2	CASSTGQGGLSYNSPLHF	TGTGCCAGCAGTACCGGACAGGGAGGATTATCCTATAATTCACCCCTCCACTTT
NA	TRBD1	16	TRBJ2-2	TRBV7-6	CASSLEQGAQTGELFF	TGTGCCAGCAGCTTAGAGCAGGGGGCCCAAACCGGGGAGCTGTTTTTT
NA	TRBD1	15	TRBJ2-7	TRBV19	CASNSRTGPLYEQYF	TGTGCCAGTAATTCCCGGACAGGCCCACTCTACGAGCAGTACTTC